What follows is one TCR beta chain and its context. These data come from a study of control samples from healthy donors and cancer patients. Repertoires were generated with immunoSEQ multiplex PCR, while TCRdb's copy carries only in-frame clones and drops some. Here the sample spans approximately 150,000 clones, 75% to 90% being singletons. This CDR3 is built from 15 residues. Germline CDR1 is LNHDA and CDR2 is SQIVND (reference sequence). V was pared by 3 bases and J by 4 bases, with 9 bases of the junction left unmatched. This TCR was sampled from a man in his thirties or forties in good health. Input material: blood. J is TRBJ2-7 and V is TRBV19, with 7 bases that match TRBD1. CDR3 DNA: TGTGCCAGTAGTATGGGCGCCGGGACAGCTTACGAGCAGTACTTC. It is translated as CASSMGAGTAYEQYF.